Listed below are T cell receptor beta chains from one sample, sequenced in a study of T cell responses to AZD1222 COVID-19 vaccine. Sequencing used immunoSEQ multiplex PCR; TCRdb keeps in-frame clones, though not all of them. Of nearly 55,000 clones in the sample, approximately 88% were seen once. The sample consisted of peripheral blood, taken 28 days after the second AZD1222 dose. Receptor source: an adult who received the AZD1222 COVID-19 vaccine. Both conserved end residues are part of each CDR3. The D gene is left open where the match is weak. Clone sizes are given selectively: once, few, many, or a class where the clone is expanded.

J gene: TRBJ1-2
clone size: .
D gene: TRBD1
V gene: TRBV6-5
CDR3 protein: CATHPTGAHNYGYTF
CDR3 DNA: TGTGCCACCCACCCTACAGGGGCACACAACTATGGCTACACCTTC

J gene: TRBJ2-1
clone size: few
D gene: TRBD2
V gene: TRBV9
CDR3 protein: CASSVGGGLAGAGVYNEQFF
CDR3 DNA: TGTGCCAGCAGCGTAGGAGGGGGACTAGCGGGAGCTGGGGTCTACAATGAGCAGTTCTTC

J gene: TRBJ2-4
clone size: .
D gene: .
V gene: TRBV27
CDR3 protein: CASIHDPGTKNIQYF
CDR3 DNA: TGTGCCAGCATTCACGACCCCGGAACCAAAAACATTCAGTACTTC

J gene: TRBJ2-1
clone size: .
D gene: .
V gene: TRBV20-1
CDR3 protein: CSARGPGISFF
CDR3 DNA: TGCAGTGCTAGAGGGCCAGGGATCTCATTCTTC

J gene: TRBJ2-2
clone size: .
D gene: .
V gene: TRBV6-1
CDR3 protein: CASSEGRGLGELFF
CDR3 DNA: TGTGCCAGCAGTGAAGGGCGAGGGCTAGGGGAGCTGTTTTTT

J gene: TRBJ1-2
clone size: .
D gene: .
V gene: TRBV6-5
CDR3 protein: CASRTTGANYGYTF
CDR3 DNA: TGTGCCAGCAGGACGACAGGTGCTAACTATGGCTACACCTTC

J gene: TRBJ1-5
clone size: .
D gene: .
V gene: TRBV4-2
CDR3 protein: CASSQVVNRRGNQPQHF
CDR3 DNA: TGTGCCAGCAGCCAAGTTGTAAACCGTAGGGGCAATCAGCCCCAGCATTTT

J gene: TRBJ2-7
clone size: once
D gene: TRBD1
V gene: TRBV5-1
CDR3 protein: CASSLGQGLYEQYF
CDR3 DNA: TGCGCCAGCAGCCTGGGACAGGGCCTATACGAGCAGTACTTC

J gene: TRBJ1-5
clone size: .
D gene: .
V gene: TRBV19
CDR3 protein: CASSKVGNQPQHF
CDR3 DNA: TGTGCCAGTAGTAAAGTAGGGAATCAGCCCCAGCATTTT

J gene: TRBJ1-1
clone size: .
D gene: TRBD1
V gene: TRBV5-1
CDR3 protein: CASRRDRASFGTEAFF
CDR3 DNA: TGCGCCAGCAGAAGGGACAGGGCATCATTCGGCACTGAAGCTTTCTTT

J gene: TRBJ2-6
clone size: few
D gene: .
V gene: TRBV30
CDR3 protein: CAWTSDSRISGANVLTF
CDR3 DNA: TGTGCCTGGACCTCGGACAGCCGTATCTCTGGGGCCAACGTCCTGACTTTC

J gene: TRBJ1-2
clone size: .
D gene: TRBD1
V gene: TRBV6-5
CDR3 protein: CASSYSPGQHYYTF
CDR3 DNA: TGTGCCAGCAGTTACTCGCCGGGACAGCACTACTACACCTTC

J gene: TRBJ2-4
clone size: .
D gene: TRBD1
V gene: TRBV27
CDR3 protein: CASSSTGGRGKNIQYF
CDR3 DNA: TGTGCCAGCAGTTCGACAGGGGGCCGTGGCAAAAACATTCAGTACTTC

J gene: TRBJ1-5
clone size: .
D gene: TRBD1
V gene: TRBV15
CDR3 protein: CATSRRQGGYSNQPQHF
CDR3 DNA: TGTGCCACCAGCAGACGACAGGGCGGATATAGCAATCAGCCCCAGCATTTT

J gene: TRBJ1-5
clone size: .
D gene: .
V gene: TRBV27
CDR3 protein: CASSLSGPSQPQHF
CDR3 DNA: TGTGCCAGCAGTCTCAGTGGCCCCAGTCAGCCCCAGCATTTT

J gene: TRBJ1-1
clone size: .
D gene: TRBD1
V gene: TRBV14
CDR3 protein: CASSQGTGRSTEAFF
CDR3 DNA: TGTGCCAGCAGCCAAGGGACAGGCCGAAGCACTGAAGCTTTCTTT